Sequencing of this T cell receptor (beta chain) was carried out in a study of Graves' ophthalmopathy and Graves' hyperthyroidism. Across the whole study: The stable label applied to hyperthyroidism with no ophthalmopathy within 18 months of follow-up.

This clonotype showed up just a few times. Its antigen is unidentified. Amplified material comprised TCR beta CDR3 regions derived from RNA transcripts. Following a first-round RT-PCR that used HTBI primers, a second-round multiplex PCR was carried out. Via MiXCR, TCRdb re-called the multiplex PCR reads, giving one row per CDR3 protein. Of approximately 1.2 million distinct CDR3 sequences listed, 35% to 45% are singletons. Germline V gene lookup returns CDR1 SGHVS and CDR2 FQNEAQ. This CDR3 has 17 amino acids. V trimming: 2 bases; J trimming: 0 bases; junction bases outside the gene matches: 9. Study observations and caveats: With a specificity of roughly 72% and a sensitivity of about 71%, the model predicted ophthalmopathy progression.

This TCR derives from an adult man with Graves' hyperthyroidism. The material sequenced was peripheral blood or thyroid tissue (not recorded which). This rearrangement joins TRBV7-8 to TRBJ2-7; 8 bases match TRBD2. The CDR3 protein is CASSLRVGGGLSYEQYF. Here the CDR3 DNA reads TGTGCCAGCAGCTTACGGGTCGGGGGGGGCCTCTCCTACGAGCAGTACTTC.